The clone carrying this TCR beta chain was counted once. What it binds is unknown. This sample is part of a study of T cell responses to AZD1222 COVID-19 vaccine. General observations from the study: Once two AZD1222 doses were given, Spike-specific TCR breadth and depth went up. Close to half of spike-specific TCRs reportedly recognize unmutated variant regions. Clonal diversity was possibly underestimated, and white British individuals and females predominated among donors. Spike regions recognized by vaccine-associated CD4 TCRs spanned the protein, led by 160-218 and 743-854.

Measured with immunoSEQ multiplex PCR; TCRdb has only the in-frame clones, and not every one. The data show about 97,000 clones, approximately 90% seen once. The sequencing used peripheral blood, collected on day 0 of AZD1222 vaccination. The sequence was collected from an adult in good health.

Here the CDR3 DNA reads TGCAGCGCCGAAGGGTGGTGGGGCGGCCGGGAGACCCAGTACTTC. It yields the protein CSAEGWWGGRETQYF. The chain joins TRBV29-1 to TRBJ2-5; possibly TRBD1 for D (5 bases). The CDR3 is made up of 15 amino acids. V gave up 7 bases and J gave up 5 bases, with 23 bases separating them. Germline V gene lookup returns CDR1 SQVTM and CDR2 ANQGSEA.